Sequencing of this T cell receptor (beta chain) was carried out in a study of blood T cells in healthy people across ages. Whole-study results and caveats: Strong correlation was found linking TCR beta diversity to naive T cell percentage. TCR beta diversity, measured per million T cells, fell in a roughly linear way with age.

A J-beta primer mix and a sample-barcoded 5' primer were used in a second PCR of roughly 7 to 12 cycles. Tagging of each cDNA molecule was performed by a template-switch adaptor with 12 random nucleotides. MiXCR was run by TCRdb on the 5' RACE reads, yielding one entry per CDR3 protein. The table has around 1,900,000 distinct CDR3 sequences, about 39% seen once; the top ten hold 20% to 25%. This clonotype has just a few counts. The antigen is unknown. Those donating, healthy Caucasian individuals from Russia, were aged roughly 6 to 90. The sample consisted of blood. This receptor was identified in a human donor in good health.

The CDR3 sequence is CASSPSLALTDTQYF. The CDR3 bases are TGTGCCAGCAGCCCCTCGCTTGCCTTAACAGATACGCAGTATTTT. V usage is TRBV7-3 and J usage is TRBJ2-3; D gene ambiguous. V was clipped by 5 bases and J by 3 bases, with 15 bases between them. Germline values: CDR1 SGHTA, CDR2 FQGTGA. The CDR3 is 15 residues long.